The clone carrying this T cell receptor beta chain showed up just a few times. This record comes from a study of blood T cell repertoires in COVID-19. Libraries were prepared by immunoSEQ multiplex PCR; TCRdb keeps only in-frame clonotypes and omits some of them. Here the sample spans around 20,000 clones, about four fifths being singletons. The source is a human donor in a cohort sampled during active COVID-19. Sequenced sample: peripheral blood.

As DNA, the CDR3 is TGTGCCAGCAGCTTAGGGGCTAGCGGTTCCTCCTACGAGCAGTACTTC. This gives the protein CASSLGASGSSYEQYF. The chain couples TRBV13 to TRBJ2-7; 7 bases are shared with TRBD2. CDR1 is PRHDT, CDR2 FYEKMQ, per germline (reference sequence). The CDR3 has 16 residues. V trimming: 0 bases; J trimming: 0 bases; junction bases outside the gene matches: 5.